Below are 24 T cell receptor beta chains sequenced from a single sample in a study of T cell responses to AZD1222 COVID-19 vaccine. Data came from immunoSEQ multiplex PCR; TCRdb stores just in-frame clones and leaves some out. The sample includes some 130,000 clones, around 90% of them seen just once. Material: peripheral blood, obtained on day 0 of AZD1222 vaccination. These TCRs come from an adult in good health.

The chain has TRBV5-1 and TRBJ2-1, with 9 bases that match TRBD2. The CDR3 has 16 amino acids. Losses at the gene ends were 0 bases for V and 6 bases for J; bases not matched to a gene: 7. Germline V gene lookup returns CDR1 SGHRS and CDR2 YFSETQ. The DNA for the CDR3 is TGCGCCAGCAGCTTGGCCGGGCTAGCGGGACCCAATGAGCAGTTCTTC. As protein: CASSLAGLAGPNEQFF.

This chain uses TRBV12-3 or TRBV12-4 with TRBJ1-2; no clear D. Deletions cut 5 bases from V and 2 bases from J, with 3 bases between. The CDR3 totals 11 residues. CDR3 in amino acids: CASSPNYGYTF. DNA for the CDR3: TGTGCCAGCAGTCCAAACTATGGCTACACCTTC.

The chain couples TRBV7-3 to TRBJ2-7; D is unresolved. The CDR3 extends over 12 amino acids. Germline lookup yields CDR1 SGHTA and CDR2 FQGTGA. V was clipped by 1 base and J by 8 bases, with 9 bases between them. CDR3 loop: CASSLNMGKQYF. The CDR3 nucleotides are TGTGCCAGCAGCTTAAATATGGGAAAGCAGTACTTC.

Here the CDR3 DNA reads TGCGCCAGCAGCTTTGGGGGGCGGGTAGGGGACGTGAACACTGAAGCTTTCTTT. Translating gives CASSFGGRVGDVNTEAFF. The chain joins TRBV5-1 to TRBJ1-1; possible D gene TRBD1, 6 bases. The CDR3 consists of 18 residues. Germline lookup yields CDR1 SGHRS and CDR2 YFSETQ. The V end lost 2 bases, the J end lost 0 bases, and 20 bases lay between the germline ends.

The chain's CDR3 is CASSRDGEKLFF. The CDR3 region has the DNA TGTGCCAGCAGCAGGGACGGCGAAAAACTGTTTTTT. The chain joins TRBV25-1 to TRBJ1-4; a weak D match, TRBD1 (5 bases). This CDR3 contains 12 residues. Per germline, CDR1 MGHDK and CDR2 SYGVNS. The V end was cut by 6 bases, the J end by 8 bases, with 10 bases between.

The gene calls are TRBV29-1 and TRBJ1-2; no definite D call. Trimming left V 7 bases short and J 4 bases short, with 13 bases between. CDR3 length: 12 residues. Per germline, CDR1 SQVTM and CDR2 ANQGSEA. The CDR3 region is CSAPGRLYGYTF. The CDR3 DNA reads TGCAGCGCCCCGGGTAGGCTCTATGGCTACACCTTC. Full variable domain (missing parts from reference TRBV29-1 and TRBJ1-2): SAVISQKPSRDICQRGTSLTIQCQVDSQVTMMFWYRQQPGQSLTLIATANQGSEATYESGFVIDKFPISRPNLTFSTLTVSNMSPEDSSIYLCSAPGRLYGYTFGSGTRLTVV.

The V call is TRBV7-2, the J call TRBJ2-1; D is possibly TRBD2 (5 bases). Trimming took off 3 bases at V and 4 bases at J, with 10 bases between the two ends. The CDR3 has 14 residues. Germline V gene data show CDR1 as SGHTA and CDR2 as FQGNSA. CDR3 bases: TGTGCCAGCAGCTTCCGCGGGCTTTACAATGAGCAGTTCTTC. Encoded protein: CASSFRGLYNEQFF.

The gene calls are TRBV28 and TRBJ1-4; the match to TRBD1 covers 7 bases. The CDR3 spans 13 residues. Germline CDR1 reads MDHEN; CDR2 reads SYDVKM. With 8 bases clipped from V and 4 bases from J, the junction kept 4 bases outside the gene matches. The CDR3 DNA reads TGTGCCAGCGGGGACAGAAATAATGAAAAACTGTTTTTT. Translation gives CASGDRNNEKLFF. Full variable domain (rest looked up from reference TRBV28 and TRBJ1-4): DVKVTQSSRYLVKRTGEKVFLECVQDMDHENMFWYRQDPGLGLRLIYFSYDVKMKEKGDIPEGYSVSREKKERFSLILESASTNQTSMYLCASGDRNNEKLFFGSGTQLSVL.

This chain links TRBV10-2 with TRBJ1-2; 8 bases are shared with TRBD1. This CDR3 is 13 amino acids long. CDR1 and CDR2 from the germline V gene are WSHSY and SAAADI. V dropped 10 bases and J dropped 4; count of bases not matched to a gene: 8. The CDR3 reads CAISTGTGYGYTF. The CDR3 DNA is TGCGCCATTTCGACCGGGACAGGCTATGGCTACACCTTC.

The chain couples TRBV11-3 to TRBJ1-1; D is possibly TRBD1 (6 bases). Trimming pared 2 bases from V and 1 base from J, leaving 11 bases between. CDR3 length equals 15 residues. Germline V lookup: CDR1 SGHNT, CDR2 YENEEA. The CDR3 protein is CASSLSGGQNTEAFF. Written as DNA, the CDR3 is TGTGCCAGCAGCTTATCCGGGGGGCAGAACACTGAAGCTTTCTTT.

This clone was recorded once. The V gene is TRBV4-1, the J gene TRBJ1-6; the match to TRBD1 covers 7 bases. Trimming cost V 0 bases and J 4 bases; bases outside gene matches: 9. Germline V gives CDR1 MGHRA, CDR2 YSYEKL. The CDR3 consists of 18 residues. The CDR3 protein is CASSQDPSGGVYNSPLHF. CDR3 nucleotides: TGCGCCAGCAGCCAAGATCCTTCAGGGGGTGTTTATAATTCACCCCTCCACTTT.

The rearrangement uses TRBV24-1 and TRBJ1-3; TRBD1 might be the D (5 bases). The CDR3 length is 18 residues. Trimming removed 11 bases from V and 4 bases from J, with 29 bases in between. Germline V gene sequence: CDR1 KGHDR, CDR2 SFDVKD. CDR3 in amino acids: CAIKDPSWGSRRGNTIYF. CDR3 bases: TGTGCCATCAAGGACCCTAGTTGGGGCTCTCGGAGAGGAAACACCATATATTTT.

The chain carries TRBV7-3 and TRBJ2-1; D is unclear. Trimming left V 5 bases short and J 4 bases short, with 12 bases between. CDR3 length: 14 amino acids. CDR1 and CDR2 from the germline V gene are SGHTA and FQGTGA. The CDR3 protein is CASSLGVSYNEQFF. CDR3 nucleotides: TGTGCCAGCAGCCTTGGAGTGTCTTACAATGAGCAGTTCTTC.

The chain recombines TRBV7-9 with TRBJ2-1, with D unclear. CDR1 and CDR2 from the germline V gene are SEHNR and FQNEAQ (reference sequence). With 1 base removed from V and 9 bases from J, the gap between germline ends came to 10 bases. This CDR3 has 13 residues. The CDR3 sequence is CASSLGLVVEQFF. The CDR3 nucleotides read TGTGCCAGCAGCTTAGGGCTAGTTGTTGAGCAGTTCTTC.

The count of this clone is one. V and J are TRBV5-1 and TRBJ1-6; D is unclear. This CDR3 is built from 13 residues. The V gene's germline CDR1 is SGHRS and CDR2 YFSETQ. Trimming pared 5 bases from V and 7 bases from J, leaving 10 bases between. The CDR3 region is CASRVRQNSPLHF. CDR3 DNA: TGCGCCAGCAGAGTGAGACAAAATTCACCCCTCCACTTT.

The chain combines TRBV28 with TRBJ2-7; 8 bases align to TRBD1. The CDR3 runs 15 residues. V shed 6 bases and J 0 bases; nucleotides not matched to a gene: 7. The germline CDR1 and CDR2 sequences are MDHEN and SYDVKM. CDR3 nucleotide sequence: TGTGCCAGCAGCCCCCGGGACAGGACCTCCTACGAGCAGTACTTC. As protein: CASSPRDRTSYEQYF.

V gene TRBV7-2 combines with J gene TRBJ2-3, with a weak D call TRBD2 (5 bases). Germline V gene data show CDR1 as SGHTA and CDR2 as FQGNSA. Trimming took 0 bases from V and 4 from J, leaving 11 bases between them. The CDR3 covers 15 residues. The CDR3: CASSLASVVSDTQYF. The CDR3 coding sequence is TGTGCCAGCAGCTTAGCTAGCGTAGTATCAGATACGCAGTATTTT.

The genes are TRBV2 and TRBJ1-2; D unresolved. The germline gives CDR1 SNHLY, CDR2 FYNNEI. The V and J ends lost 4 bases and 1 base respectively, with 13 bases between them. The CDR3 is made up of 15 amino acids. The CDR3 DNA follows: TGTGCCAGCAGTGTTATCGGCGGAGTTAACTATGGCTACACCTTC. Encoded protein: CASSVIGGVNYGYTF.

This clone has a handful of counts. The chain combines TRBV27 with TRBJ2-7, with 7 bases fitting TRBD1. Looked up from germline, CDR1 is MNHEY and CDR2 is SMNVEV (reference sequence). The CDR3 runs to 12 residues. V was pared by 8 bases and J by 3 bases, with 4 bases of the junction left unmatched. The CDR3 spells CASHNRGYEQYF. DNA for the CDR3: TGTGCCAGCCATAACAGGGGCTACGAGCAGTACTTC.

The chain couples TRBV7-3 to TRBJ2-2, with D perhaps TRBD1 or TRBD2 (5 bases each). Trimming removed 5 bases from V and 3 bases from J, with 22 bases in between. The germline CDR1 and CDR2 sequences are SGHTA and FQGTGA. This CDR3 comprises 18 residues. CDR3 bases: TGTGCCAGCAGCACTATACGGGGCCAAGAGAGCCACACCGGGGAGCTGTTTTTT. This codes for CASSTIRGQESHTGELFF.

This clone is a singleton in its sample. The genes are TRBV7-2 and TRBJ1-2; D unclear. This CDR3 has 13 amino acids. CDR1 is SGHTA, CDR2 FQGNSA, per germline. With 5 bases removed from V and 3 bases from J, the gap between germline ends came to 10 bases. CDR3 DNA: TGTGCCAGCAGCCCACAGCGTCACTATGGCTACACCTTC. Translated: CASSPQRHYGYTF.

The chain links TRBV27 to TRBJ2-7; 7 bases are shared with TRBD1. Germline V gene sequence: CDR1 MNHEY, CDR2 SMNVEV (reference sequence). CDR3 length: 16 residues. Trimming took 2 bases from V and 2 from J; bases not matched to a gene: 9. In nucleotides, the CDR3 is TGTGCCAGCAGTTTAATGGTGGGACAGCTGACCTACGAGCAGTACTTC. This translates into CASSLMVGQLTYEQYF.

The chain links TRBV5-1 to TRBJ2-1; tentatively, D is TRBD2 (6 bases). This CDR3 has 13 residues. The germline V gene encodes CDR1 SGHRS and CDR2 YFSETQ. V was cut by 4 bases and J by 4 bases, with 9 bases left in between. This chain's CDR3 is CASSGTGYNEQFF. CDR3 in DNA: TGCGCCAGCAGCGGGACTGGGTACAATGAGCAGTTCTTC.

J is TRBJ2-7 and V is TRBV4-1; no firm D call. The CDR3 loop spans 15 amino acids. Trimming pared 5 bases from V and 1 base from J, leaving 15 bases between. Per the germline V gene, CDR1 is MGHRA and CDR2 is YSYEKL. The DNA for the CDR3 is TGCGCCAGCAGCAACCCTCCGTTGGGGTCCTACGAGCAGTACTTC. Encoded protein: CASSNPPLGSYEQYF.